This T cell receptor beta chain originates from a study of T cell responses to AZD1222 COVID-19 vaccine. Some clones are missing from TCRdb's copy, which holds only in-frame ones; the method was immunoSEQ multiplex PCR. The sample comprises roughly 130,000 clones, approximately 86% of which are singletons, and 1.3% to 1.5% rests with the top ten. The study, taken as a whole, reports: There were mostly white British donors and more females than males, and clonal diversity was possibly underestimated.

As regards this clone: Its antigen is not identified.

Germline CDR1 is MRHNA and CDR2 is SNTAGT. The CDR3 length is 16 residues. Between the trimmed V and J ends, which lost 0 bases and 10 bases, there was a span of 19 bases. The clonotype comes from an adult in good health. The chain has TRBV6-4 and TRBJ2-1, with D tentatively TRBD2 (7 bases). The sequenced sample was peripheral blood, obtained on day 0 of AZD1222 vaccination. The CDR3 loop is CASSDSGGARTGEQFF. The DNA of the CDR3 is TGTGCCAGCAGTGACTCGGGGGGGGCTAGGACCGGCGAGCAGTTCTTC.